This section outlines one T cell receptor (beta chain) sequence together with its context. Sequencing of TCR beta covered CD8+ and CD4+ T cells obtained from blood. Multiple sclerosis controls were treatment-naive patients with stable or active relapsing-remitting disease. Negative magnetic isolation gave CD8+ and CD4+ cells; FACS enriched CD8+ TEMRA. Random hexamers were used to reverse transcribe 0.5 to 1 ug of RNA. An immunoSEQ multiplex PCR generated amplified TCR beta CDR3 products spanning 54 Vbeta and 13 Jbeta. Using its own MiXCR run on the immunoSEQ multiplex PCR reads, TCRdb lists one record per CDR3 protein. The table records 100,000 to 150,000 distinct CDR3 sequences, around 75% of them present only once. The CDR3 has 21 amino acids. With V trimmed by 3 bases and J by 5 bases, 18 bases remained unmatched. The sample comes from a study of CD8 T cells in Susac syndrome.

This clonotype was obtained from a human donor with multiple sclerosis. This chain uses TRBV12-3 or TRBV12-4 with TRBJ2-3, with 15 bases that match TRBD2. The sequencing sample was made of CD8+ T cells from PBMCs. The CDR3 sequence: CASSFPPAVGLAGGPLDTQYF. CDR3 sequence (DNA): TGTGCCAGCAGTTTCCCCCCCGCCGTAGGACTAGCGGGAGGGCCTTTAGATACGCAGTATTTT.